Presented here are 26 T cell receptor beta chains from one specimen sequenced in a study of blood T cell repertoires in COVID-19. Data came from immunoSEQ multiplex PCR; TCRdb stores just in-frame clones and leaves some out. The table has some 48,000 clones, 80% to 90% seen once. Input material: peripheral blood. All receptors come from a human donor in a cohort sampled during active COVID-19.

V gene TRBV7-9 combines with J gene TRBJ2-3; TRBD1 matches at 7 bases. The length of the CDR3 is 16 residues. CDR1 is SEHNR, CDR2 FQNEAQ, per germline (reference sequence). V gave up 4 bases and J gave up 0 bases; unmatched junction bases: 7. The CDR3 DNA reads as TGTGCCAGCAGCTCCCGGACAGGTTCTAGCACAGATACGCAGTATTTT. It is translated as CASSSRTGSSTDTQYF.

V usage is TRBV5-4 and J usage is TRBJ2-7; the D gene is possibly TRBD1 (5 bases). The CDR3 has 12 amino acids. Germline-derived CDR1 and CDR2 are SGHNT and YYREEE (reference sequence). Trimming left V 2 bases short and J 3 bases short, with 6 bases between. CDR3 amino acids: CASSFDSYEQYV. CDR3 in DNA: TGTGCCAGCAGCTTCGACAGCTACGAGCAGTACGTC.

J is TRBJ1-2 and V is TRBV9; D is unclear. The CDR3 contains 16 residues. V lost 4 bases to trimming and J lost 2 bases, with 18 bases between them. Germline-derived CDR1 and CDR2 are SGDLS and YYNGEE. This chain's CDR3 is CASSSRLVEQNYGYTF. The CDR3 region has the DNA TGTGCCAGCAGCTCACGACTAGTAGAACAGAACTATGGCTACACCTTC.

V is TRBV7-3 and J is TRBJ2-5; a possible D gene is TRBD1 (6 bases). Trimming stripped 5 bases from V and 2 bases from J, with 12 bases between. The V gene's germline CDR1 is SGHTA and CDR2 FQGTGA. This CDR3 is built from 14 residues. The DNA for the CDR3 is TGTGCCAGCAGCAACCCAGGGGATCAAGAGACCCAGTACTTC. Protein sequence: CASSNPGDQETQYF.

The CDR3 region is CASRSTSGGAVGELFF. CDR3 sequence (DNA): TGTGCCAGCAGATCGACTAGCGGGGGGGCCGTCGGGGAGCTGTTTTTT. The chain employs TRBV7-2 and TRBJ2-2; 14 nucleotides align to TRBD2. Losses at the gene ends were 6 bases for V and 7 bases for J; bases not matched to a gene: 7. This CDR3 contains 16 residues. Per germline, CDR1 SGHTA and CDR2 FQGNSA.

This clone was seen only a few times. The CDR3 reads CASRAGEYYEQYV. Written as DNA, the CDR3 is TGTGCCAGCAGGGCAGGGGAATACTACGAGCAGTACGTC. This chain joins TRBV6-5 and TRBJ2-7; D may be TRBD1 (6 bases). V gave up 6 bases and J gave up 3 bases, with 12 bases separating them. CDR3 length equals 13 residues. CDR1 and CDR2 (germline): MNHEY, SVGAGI.

This chain links TRBV18 with TRBJ1-4, with D tentatively TRBD1 (5 bases). The germline V gene encodes CDR1 KGHSH and CDR2 LQKENI. Between the trimmed V and J ends, which lost 1 base and 9 bases, there was a span of 12 bases. CDR3 size: 14 residues. In nucleotides, the CDR3 is TGTGCCAGCTCACCACTCTCGCAGGGTCAAAAACTGTTTTTT. It specifies CASSPLSQGQKLFF.

This chain uses TRBV7-6 with TRBJ1-1; possibly TRBD1 for D (6 bases). The germline V gene encodes CDR1 SGHVS and CDR2 FNYEAQ. The CDR3 has 16 amino acids. V lost 3 bases to trimming and J lost 1 base, with 15 bases between them. In DNA, the CDR3 is TGTGCCAGCAGCTTCGGGGGGCGGGGTAGGAACACTGAAGCTTTCTTT. Amino acids: CASSFGGRGRNTEAFF.

V is TRBV24-1 and J is TRBJ2-1; D might be TRBD1 (6 bases). Trimming left V 3 bases short and J 7 bases short, with 18 bases between. Germline V gene sequence: CDR1 KGHDR, CDR2 SFDVKD. The CDR3 totals 16 residues. The CDR3, as DNA: TGTGCCACCAGTGATCCGACAGGTTTAAAGTGGAATGAGCAGTTCTTC. Its protein is CATSDPTGLKWNEQFF.

The rearrangement links TRBV19 to TRBJ2-3; tentatively, D is TRBD1 (5 bases). The germline V and J ends were trimmed by 5 bases and 4 bases, with 13 bases remaining between them. Germline-derived CDR1 and CDR2 are LNHDA and SQIVND (reference sequence). The CDR3 covers 14 residues. Written as DNA, the CDR3 is TGTGCCAGTAGTCAGTCTGCAGGGCCAGATACGCAGTATTTT. This codes for CASSQSAGPDTQYF.

V is TRBV12-3 or TRBV12-4 and J is TRBJ1-2; D unclear. V lost 6 bases and J lost 8, with 16 bases in between. The CDR3 is made up of 13 amino acids. This CDR3 is CASSPSHQKGYTF. DNA for the CDR3: TGTGCCAGCAGCCCCTCACATCAAAAAGGCTACACCTTC.

The chain recombines TRBV5-6 with TRBJ1-6; D perhaps matches TRBD1 (6 bases). CDR3 length: 13 residues. Trimming took off 3 bases at V and 9 bases at J, with 10 bases between the two ends. Germline loops: CDR1 SGHDT, CDR2 YYEEEE. CDR3 nucleotides: TGTGCCAGCAGCTCCGGACAGTTTTCACCCCTCCACTTT. This translates into CASSSGQFSPLHF.

The J gene is TRBJ2-5, the V gene TRBV12-3 or TRBV12-4; maybe TRBD2 (6 bases). V lost 3 bases and J lost 5, with 10 bases in between. The CDR3 loop spans 13 amino acids. CDR3 sequence reads: CASSLGRDETQYF. In nucleotides, the CDR3 is TGTGCCAGCAGTTTGGGGCGGGATGAGACCCAGTACTTC.

There are a few counts of this clone. The chain combines TRBV27 with TRBJ1-6; 8 bases line up with TRBD1. Germline CDR1 MNHEY, CDR2 SMNVEV (reference sequence). V shed 4 bases, J shed 10 bases, and the junction held 9 bases outside the gene matches. CDR3 length: 15 residues. Here the CDR3 reads CASSSLGQGKSPLHF. DNA for the CDR3: TGTGCCAGCAGTTCCCTTGGACAGGGAAAATCACCCCTCCACTTT.

The rearrangement uses TRBV3-1 (or the pseudogene TRBV3-2) and TRBJ1-2, with D hard to call. This CDR3 has 14 amino acids. CDR1 and CDR2 from the germline V gene are LGHDT and YNNKEL (reference sequence). V lost 3 bases and J lost 4, with 12 bases in between. DNA of the CDR3: TGTGCCAGCAGCCACAGGTCCTGGGCCTATGGCTACACCTTC. Translated: CASSHRSWAYGYTF.

The J gene is TRBJ1-5, the V gene TRBV6-1; TRBD1 agrees at 8 bases. V lost 3 bases to trimming and J lost 7 bases; unmatched junction nucleotides: 5. There are 14 residues in the CDR3. Germline V gene data show CDR1 as MNHNS and CDR2 as SASEGT. CDR3 amino acids: CASSEGTGRQPQHF. In nucleotides, the CDR3 is TGTGCCAGCAGTGAGGGGACAGGCCGGCAGCCCCAGCATTTT.

This clone has more than one count but fewer than ten. This chain uses TRBV28 with TRBJ2-2; 8 bases align to TRBD1. J was trimmed by 6 bases and V by 6 bases; bases with no gene match: 12. Germline-derived CDR1 and CDR2 are MDHEN and SYDVKM. CDR3 size: 16 residues. The DNA for the CDR3 is TGTGCCAGCAGCACTACCGGGACAGGAGCCCCCGGGGAGCTGTTTTTT. Its protein is CASSTTGTGAPGELFF.

The chain links TRBV10-3 to TRBJ1-1, with D possibly TRBD1 on 6 matching bases. Trimming removed 8 bases at V and 3 bases at J, with 13 bases between. Germline CDR1 reads ENHRY; CDR2 reads SYGVKD. The CDR3 totals 13 residues. The CDR3 is CAISTGQHTEAFF. The CDR3 nucleotides are TGTGCCATCTCGACCGGACAGCACACTGAAGCTTTCTTT.

This chain links TRBV10-3 with TRBJ2-1; tentatively, D is TRBD2 (5 bases). The CDR3 spans 14 residues. V was trimmed by 7 bases and J by 0 bases, leaving 10 bases between them. Per the germline V gene, CDR1 is ENHRY and CDR2 is SYGVKD. The CDR3 sequence: CAIKDSSSYNEQFF. The CDR3 DNA is TGTGCCATCAAGGACTCGAGCTCCTACAATGAGCAGTTCTTC.

DNA of the CDR3: TGTGCCAGCAGCGTAGGCGGTAGCGGAGATACGCAGTATTTT. This translates into CASSVGGSGDTQYF. The rearrangement uses TRBV9 and TRBJ2-3, with D perhaps TRBD2 (6 bases). The CDR3 has 14 amino acids. Germline-derived CDR1 and CDR2 are SGDLS and YYNGEE. Trimming pared 0 bases from V and 5 bases from J, leaving 10 bases between.

This clone was recorded many times. The chain carries TRBV2 and TRBJ2-7, with D possibly being TRBD2 (5 bases). Per the germline V gene, CDR1 is SNHLY and CDR2 is FYNNEI. V was pared by 4 bases and J by 3 bases, with 10 bases between. The CDR3 runs 13 residues. The CDR3 DNA sequence: TGTGCCAGCAGTGTGCCGGGGATCTACGAGCAGTACTTC. It encodes CASSVPGIYEQYF.

The chain links TRBV5-1 to TRBJ2-3; D possibly corresponds to TRBD1 (6 bases). Germline CDR1 is SGHRS and CDR2 is YFSETQ. V lost 4 bases, J lost 5 bases, and 17 bases lay in between. This CDR3 has 15 residues. CDR3 DNA: TGCGCCAGCAGCACCTCCGGGACCAGGGGAGATACGCAGTATTTT. This translates into CASSTSGTRGDTQYF.

The chain carries TRBV4-1 and TRBJ2-1; TRBD2 agrees at 8 bases. The V gene's germline CDR1 is MGHRA and CDR2 YSYEKL. CDR3 length equals 15 residues. J gave up 6 bases and V 4 bases, and 8 bases lay outside the gene matches. For the CDR3, the DNA is TGCGCCAGCAGCCCCTCCGGGACTAGTAGCAATGAGCAGTTCTTC. Protein: CASSPSGTSSNEQFF.

The V gene is TRBV27, the J gene TRBJ2-1, with 10 bases lining up with TRBD1. Germline values: CDR1 MNHEY, CDR2 SMNVEV (reference sequence). The V and J ends lost 9 bases and 4 bases, in that order; junction bases with no gene match: 6. This CDR3 has 14 residues. CDR3 DNA: TGTGCCAGTGTGCCGGGACAGGGGTACAATGAGCAGTTCTTC. This gives the protein CASVPGQGYNEQFF.

The CDR3 DNA follows: TGTGCCAGTGATGACCCAGGGACAGGCGTGAATCAGCCCCAGCATTTT. This sequence encodes CASDDPGTGVNQPQHF. This chain joins TRBV19 and TRBJ1-5; 8 positions match TRBD1. From germline, CDR1 is LNHDA and CDR2 SQIVND (reference sequence). V gave up 8 bases and J gave up 4 bases; unmatched junction bases: 13. The length of the CDR3 is 16 residues.

The chain recombines TRBV5-1 with TRBJ1-1; D gene ambiguous. The germline V and J ends were trimmed by 7 bases and 3 bases, with 16 bases remaining between them. This CDR3 region has 14 residues. Germline CDR1 SGHRS, CDR2 YFSETQ. CDR3 DNA: TGCGCCAGCCGAACCGGGGAGAGACACACTGAAGCTTTCTTT. The encoded protein is CASRTGERHTEAFF.